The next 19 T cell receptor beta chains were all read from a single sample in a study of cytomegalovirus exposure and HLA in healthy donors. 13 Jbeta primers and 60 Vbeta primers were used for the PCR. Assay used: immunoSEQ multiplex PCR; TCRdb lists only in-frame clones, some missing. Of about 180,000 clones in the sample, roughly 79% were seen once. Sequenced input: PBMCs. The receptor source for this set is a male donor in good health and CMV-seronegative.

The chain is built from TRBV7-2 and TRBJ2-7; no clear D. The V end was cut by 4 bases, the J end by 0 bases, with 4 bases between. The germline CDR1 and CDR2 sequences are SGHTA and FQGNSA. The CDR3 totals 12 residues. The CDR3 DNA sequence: TGTGCCAGCAGCTCGTACTCCTACGAGCAGTACTTC. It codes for CASSSYSYEQYF.

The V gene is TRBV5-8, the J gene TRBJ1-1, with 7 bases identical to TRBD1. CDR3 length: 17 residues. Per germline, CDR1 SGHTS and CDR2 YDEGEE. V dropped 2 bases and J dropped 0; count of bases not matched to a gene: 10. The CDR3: CASSLVDRAIMNTEAFF. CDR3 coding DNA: TGTGCCAGCAGCTTAGTCGACAGGGCGATAATGAACACTGAAGCTTTCTTT.

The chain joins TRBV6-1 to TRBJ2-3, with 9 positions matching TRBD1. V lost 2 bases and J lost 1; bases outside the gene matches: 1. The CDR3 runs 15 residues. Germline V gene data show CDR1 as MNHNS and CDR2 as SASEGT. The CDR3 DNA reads TGTGCCAGCAGTGAACGGACAGGGGGCACAGATACGCAGTATTTT. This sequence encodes CASSERTGGTDTQYF.

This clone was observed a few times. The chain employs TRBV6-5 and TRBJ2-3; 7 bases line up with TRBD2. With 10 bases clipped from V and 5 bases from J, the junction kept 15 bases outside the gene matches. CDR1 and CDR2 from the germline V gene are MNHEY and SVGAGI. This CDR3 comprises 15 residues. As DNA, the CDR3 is TGTGCCACCCACAGAAGGCGGGAGTTTGGAGATACGCAGTATTTT. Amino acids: CATHRRREFGDTQYF.

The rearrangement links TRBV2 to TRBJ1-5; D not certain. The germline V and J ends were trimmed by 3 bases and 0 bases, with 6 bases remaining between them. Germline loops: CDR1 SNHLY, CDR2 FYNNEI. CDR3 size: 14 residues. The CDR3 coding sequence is TGTGCCAGCAGTGACCCGTATAGCAATCAGCCCCAGCATTTT. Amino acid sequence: CASSDPYSNQPQHF. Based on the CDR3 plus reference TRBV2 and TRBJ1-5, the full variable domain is EPEVTQTPSHQVTQMGQEVILRCVPISNHLYFYWYRQILGQKVEFLVSFYNNEISEKSEIFDDQFSVERPDGSNFTLKIRSTKLEDSAMYFCASSDPYSNQPQHFGDGTRLSIL.

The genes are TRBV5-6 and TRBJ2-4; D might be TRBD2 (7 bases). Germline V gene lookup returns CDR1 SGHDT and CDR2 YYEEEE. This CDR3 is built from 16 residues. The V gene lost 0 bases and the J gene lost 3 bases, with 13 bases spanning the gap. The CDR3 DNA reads TGTGCCAGCAGCTTGGTGGGGGGGCTCGGCAAAAACATTCAGTACTTC. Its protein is CASSLVGGLGKNIQYF. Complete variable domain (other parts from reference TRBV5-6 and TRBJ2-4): DAGVTQSPTHLIKTRGQQVTLRCSPKSGHDTVSWYQQALGQGPQFIFQYYEEEERQRGNFPDRFSGHQFPNYSSELNVNALLLGDSALYLCASSLVGGLGKNIQYFGAGTRLSVL.

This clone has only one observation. This CDR3 reads CAWSVKGAGSPLHF. CDR3 DNA sequence: TGTGCCTGGAGTGTAAAAGGGGCGGGGTCACCCCTCCACTTT. This chain joins TRBV30 and TRBJ1-6; maybe TRBD1 (5 bases). The CDR3 length is 14 residues. From germline, CDR1 is GTSNPN and CDR2 SVGIG (reference sequence). V lost 0 bases and J 10 bases, leaving 13 bases between the germline ends.

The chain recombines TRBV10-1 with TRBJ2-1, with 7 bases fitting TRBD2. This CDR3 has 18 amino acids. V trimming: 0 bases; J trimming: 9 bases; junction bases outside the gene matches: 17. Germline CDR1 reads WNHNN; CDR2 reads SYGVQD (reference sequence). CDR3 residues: CASSESRSRRGRRGEQFF. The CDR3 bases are TGCGCCAGCAGTGAGTCGAGATCCAGGCGGGGGAGACGGGGTGAGCAGTTCTTC.

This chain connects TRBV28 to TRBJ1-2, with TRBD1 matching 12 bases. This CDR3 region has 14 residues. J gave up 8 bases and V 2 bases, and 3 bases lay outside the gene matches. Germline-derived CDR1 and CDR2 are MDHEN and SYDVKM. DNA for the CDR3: TGTGCCAGCAGTTTAGGGACAGGGGGCAGAGGCTACACCTTC. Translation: CASSLGTGGRGYTF.

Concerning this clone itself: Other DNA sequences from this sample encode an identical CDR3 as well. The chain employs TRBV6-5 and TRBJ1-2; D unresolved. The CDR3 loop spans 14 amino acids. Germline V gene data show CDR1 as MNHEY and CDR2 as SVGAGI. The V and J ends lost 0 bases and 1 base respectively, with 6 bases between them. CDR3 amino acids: CASSYSGVNYGYTF. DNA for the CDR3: TGTGCCAGCAGTTACTCCGGGGTTAACTATGGCTACACCTTC.

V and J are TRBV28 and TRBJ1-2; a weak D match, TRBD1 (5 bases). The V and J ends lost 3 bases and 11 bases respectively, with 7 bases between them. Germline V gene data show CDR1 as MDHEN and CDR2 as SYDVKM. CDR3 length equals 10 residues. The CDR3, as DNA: TGTGCCAGCAGTTTCAACAGGTACACCTTC. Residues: CASSFNRYTF.

The CDR3 region is CASSPRQGTYNEQFF. Written as DNA, the CDR3 is TGCGCCAGCAGCCCAAGACAGGGTACCTACAATGAGCAGTTCTTC. This chain uses TRBV5-1 with TRBJ2-1; TRBD1 matches at 7 bases. CDR3 length: 15 residues. Trimming at V came to 4 bases and at J to 2 bases, leaving 6 bases not matched to a gene. Germline CDR1 SGHRS, CDR2 YFSETQ.

Here the CDR3 reads CASSWDRGLEGNIQYF. The CDR3 DNA reads TGTGCCAGCAGTTGGGACAGGGGGCTTGAGGGAAACATTCAGTACTTC. The genes are TRBV6-5 and TRBJ2-4; 12 bases fit TRBD1. The V segment lost 4 bases and the J segment 6 bases; nucleotides outside the gene matches: 7. Per germline, CDR1 MNHEY and CDR2 SVGAGI. The CDR3 is 16 residues long.

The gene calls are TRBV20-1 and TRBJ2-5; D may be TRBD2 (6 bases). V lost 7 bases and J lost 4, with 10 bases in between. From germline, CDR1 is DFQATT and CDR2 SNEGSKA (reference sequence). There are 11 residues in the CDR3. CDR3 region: CSVTSRETQYF. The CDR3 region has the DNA TGCAGTGTGACTAGTCGAGAGACCCAGTACTTC.

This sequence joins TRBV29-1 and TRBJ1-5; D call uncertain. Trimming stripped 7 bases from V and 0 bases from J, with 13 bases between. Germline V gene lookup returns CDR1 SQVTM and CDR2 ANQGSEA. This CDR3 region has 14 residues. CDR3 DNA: TGCAGCGCTTCCGCCGGGTATAGCAATCAGCCCCAGCATTTT. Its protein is CSASAGYSNQPQHF. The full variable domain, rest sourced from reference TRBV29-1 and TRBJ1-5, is SAVISQKPSRDICQRGTSLTIQCQVDSQVTMMFWYRQQPGQSLTLIATANQGSEATYESGFVIDKFPISRPNLTFSTLTVSNMSPEDSSIYLCSASAGYSNQPQHFGDGTRLSIL.

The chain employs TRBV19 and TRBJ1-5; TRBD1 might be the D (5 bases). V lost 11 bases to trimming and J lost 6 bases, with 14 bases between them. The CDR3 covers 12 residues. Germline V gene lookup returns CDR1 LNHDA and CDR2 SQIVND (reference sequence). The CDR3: CAARRGGQPQHF. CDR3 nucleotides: TGTGCCGCTCGGAGGGGAGGTCAGCCCCAGCATTTT. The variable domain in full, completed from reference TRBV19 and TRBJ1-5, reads DGGITQSPKYLFRKEGQNVTLSCEQNLNHDAMYWYRQDPGQGLRLIYYSQIVNDFQKGDIAEGYSVSREKKESFPLTVTSAQKNPTAFYLCAARRGGQPQHFGDGTRLSIL.

The CDR3 spells CASSLFGSGGRGELFF. In nucleotides, the CDR3 is TGCGCCAGCAGCTTGTTTGGTAGCGGAGGGCGCGGGGAGCTGTTTTTT. V is TRBV5-1 and J is TRBJ2-2, with D perhaps matching TRBD2 (6 bases). The ends were cut back, 1 base at V and 7 bases at J, with 17 bases in the middle. CDR1 and CDR2 from the germline V gene are SGHRS and YFSETQ. This CDR3 is built from 16 residues.

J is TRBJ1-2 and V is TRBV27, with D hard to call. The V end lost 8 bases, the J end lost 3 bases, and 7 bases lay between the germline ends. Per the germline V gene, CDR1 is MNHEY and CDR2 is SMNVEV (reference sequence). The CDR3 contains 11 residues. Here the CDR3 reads CASSRYYGYTF. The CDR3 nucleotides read TGTGCCAGCTCGCGTTACTATGGCTACACCTTC.

The CDR3 spells CASRDREGDSYGYTF. For the CDR3, the DNA is TGTGCCAGCCGGGACAGGGAGGGTGACAGCTATGGCTACACCTTC. V and J are TRBV9 and TRBJ1-2; TRBD1 matches at 9 bases. This CDR3 is built from 15 residues. Germline assignment: CDR1 SGDLS and CDR2 YYNGEE. The J segment lost 4 bases and the V segment lost 7 bases, leaving 11 bases of the junction unmatched.